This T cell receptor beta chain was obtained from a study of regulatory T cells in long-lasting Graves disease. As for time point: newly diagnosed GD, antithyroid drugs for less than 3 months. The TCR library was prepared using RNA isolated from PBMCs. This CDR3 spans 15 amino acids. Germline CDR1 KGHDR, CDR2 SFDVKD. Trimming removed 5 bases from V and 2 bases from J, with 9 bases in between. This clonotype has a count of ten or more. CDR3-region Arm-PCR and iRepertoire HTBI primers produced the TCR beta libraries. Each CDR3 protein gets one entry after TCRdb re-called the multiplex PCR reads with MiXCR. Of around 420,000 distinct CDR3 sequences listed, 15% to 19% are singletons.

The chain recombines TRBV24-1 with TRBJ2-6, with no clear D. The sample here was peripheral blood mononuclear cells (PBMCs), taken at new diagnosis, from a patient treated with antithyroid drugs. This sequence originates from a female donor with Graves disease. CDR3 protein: CATSASGAGANVLTF. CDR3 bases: TGTGCCACCAGTGCATCCGGTGCTGGGGCCAACGTCCTGACTTTC.